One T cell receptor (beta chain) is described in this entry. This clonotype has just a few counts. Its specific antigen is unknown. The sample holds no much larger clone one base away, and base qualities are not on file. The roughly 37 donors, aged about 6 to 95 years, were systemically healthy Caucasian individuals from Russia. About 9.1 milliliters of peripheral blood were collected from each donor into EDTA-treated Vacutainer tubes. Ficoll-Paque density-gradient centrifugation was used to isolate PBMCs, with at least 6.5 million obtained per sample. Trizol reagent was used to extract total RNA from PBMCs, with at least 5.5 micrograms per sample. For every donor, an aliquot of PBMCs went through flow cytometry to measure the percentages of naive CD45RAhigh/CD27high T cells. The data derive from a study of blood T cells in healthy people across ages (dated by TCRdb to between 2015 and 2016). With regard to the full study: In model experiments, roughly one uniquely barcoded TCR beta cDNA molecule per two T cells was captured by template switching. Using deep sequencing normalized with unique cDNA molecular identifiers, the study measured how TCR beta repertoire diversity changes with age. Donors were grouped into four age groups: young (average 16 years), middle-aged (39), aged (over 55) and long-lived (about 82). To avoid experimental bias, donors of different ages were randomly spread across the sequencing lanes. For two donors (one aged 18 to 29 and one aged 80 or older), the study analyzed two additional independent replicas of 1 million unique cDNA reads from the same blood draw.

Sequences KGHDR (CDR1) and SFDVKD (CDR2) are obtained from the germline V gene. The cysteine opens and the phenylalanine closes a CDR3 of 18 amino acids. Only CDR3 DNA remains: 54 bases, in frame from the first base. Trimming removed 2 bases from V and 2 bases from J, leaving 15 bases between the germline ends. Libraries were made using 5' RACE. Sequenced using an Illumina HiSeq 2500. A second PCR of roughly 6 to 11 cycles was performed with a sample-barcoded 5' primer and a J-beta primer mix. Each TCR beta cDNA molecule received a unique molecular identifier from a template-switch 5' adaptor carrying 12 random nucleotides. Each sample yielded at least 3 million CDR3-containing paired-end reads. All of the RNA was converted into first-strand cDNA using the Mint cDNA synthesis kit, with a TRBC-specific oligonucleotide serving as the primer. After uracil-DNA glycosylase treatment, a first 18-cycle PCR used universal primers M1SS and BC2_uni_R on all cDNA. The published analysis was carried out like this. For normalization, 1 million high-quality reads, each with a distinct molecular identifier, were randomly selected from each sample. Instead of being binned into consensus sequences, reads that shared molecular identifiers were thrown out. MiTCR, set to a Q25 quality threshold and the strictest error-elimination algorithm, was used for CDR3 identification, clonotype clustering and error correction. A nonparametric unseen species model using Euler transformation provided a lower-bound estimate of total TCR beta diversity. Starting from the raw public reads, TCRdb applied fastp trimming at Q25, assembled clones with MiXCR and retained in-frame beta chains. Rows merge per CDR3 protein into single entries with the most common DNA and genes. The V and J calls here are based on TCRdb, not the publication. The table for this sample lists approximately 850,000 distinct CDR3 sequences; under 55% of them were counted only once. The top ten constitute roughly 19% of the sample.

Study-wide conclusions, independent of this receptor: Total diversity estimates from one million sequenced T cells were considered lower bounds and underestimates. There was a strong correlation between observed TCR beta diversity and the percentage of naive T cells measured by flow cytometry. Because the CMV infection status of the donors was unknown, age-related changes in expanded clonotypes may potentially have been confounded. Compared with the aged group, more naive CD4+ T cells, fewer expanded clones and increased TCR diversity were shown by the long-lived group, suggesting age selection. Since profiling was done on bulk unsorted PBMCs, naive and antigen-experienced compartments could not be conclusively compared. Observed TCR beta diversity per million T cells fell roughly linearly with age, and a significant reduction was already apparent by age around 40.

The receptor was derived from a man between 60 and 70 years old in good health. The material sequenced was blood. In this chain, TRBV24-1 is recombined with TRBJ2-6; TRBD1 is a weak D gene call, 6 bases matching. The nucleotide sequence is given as TGTGCCACCAGTGATTCGACAGGATTCTATGCTGGGGCCAACGTCCTGACTTTC. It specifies CATSDSTGFYAGANVLTF.